This TCR beta chain was recorded in a study of T cells after yellow fever vaccination. Overall study results and limits: Abundant clonotypes from the bulk population could get into FACS-sorted repertoires as contaminants. Though it reached lower strength, the secondary response hit its peak faster, day 5 versus 15. Subsequent booster samples again held most clones from primary vaccination (around 96% CD4, 85% to 90% CD8).

Production of TCR cDNA was by 5'RACE template switching, which also added a universal primer site and UMIs. One entry per CDR3 protein, called by TCRdb with MiXCR from the 5' RACE reads. Among about 300,000 distinct CDR3 sequences listed, 3% to 4.5% were seen once. The CDR3 has 14 amino acids. The V end was cut by 3 bases, the J end by 4 bases, with 13 bases between. The germline V gene has CDR1 SGHRS and CDR2 YFSETQ. This clonotype was counted many times. The antigen remains undetermined. This clonotype was obtained from a man between 18 and 29 years old who received the YFV17D yellow fever vaccine. The sample consisted of PBMCs, taken 5 days after the yellow fever booster vaccination. The chain employs TRBV5-1 and TRBJ2-5; weak D call: TRBD2 (6 bases). The DNA of the CDR3 is TGCGCCAGCAGCTCGTTGTGGGGAGGAGAGACCCAGTACTTC. Translated, it gives CASSSLWGGETQYF.